The following is a TCR beta chain sequence with its context. This clone was seen a few times. This receptor's antigen is unknown. Base-call qualities are not available, and no considerably larger clone is one nucleotide away. This specimen comes from a study of shared clonotypes between healthy human individuals (dated by TCRdb to the early 2020s). Broadly, across the study: A few men and two women, aged 18 to 49 years, made up the cohort. Per donor, three plates each were used for CD4 naive and CD4 memory, two for CD8 naive, and one for CD8 memory. Different laboratories and diverse techniques were used to prepare libraries and sequence TCR repertoires, to increase sequencing depth and limit assay-specific biases. Between about 0.94 and 8.9 billion PBMCs per donor were obtained by leukapheresis. Blood TCR repertoires of 5 or 6 healthy adults were deeply sequenced to estimate repertoire size and the extent of clonotype sharing between individuals. What the research found in general, with its limitations: Compared with non-shared clonotypes, clonotypes shared by all four sorted-subset donors had higher generation probabilities. Sampling was restricted to blood, and TCR repertoires in tissue are likely to differ from TCR repertoires in blood. Based on pairwise subsampling, the degree of clonotype sharing among donors was expected to be affected by sequencing depth. Rarefaction of sorted-subset datasets indicated incomplete sequencing despite the large sequencing depth. Naive subsets generally had larger estimated clonotype richness than memory subsets did. About 5% of naive CD4, 3.5% of naive CD8, approximately 2.2% of memory CD4, and 0.4% of memory CD8 clonotypes were shared across a few donors. Because the study included a small number of donors, the genetic and exposure-history diversity represented was limited.

The donors were healthy, HIV-negative adults with no recently reported acute infections or vaccinations. Every donor was a Caucasian adult residing in Nashville, Tennessee, USA. CD4+ T cells were enriched through magnetic negative selection, after which naive cells were positively selected on CD45RA and the remaining negative fraction served as the memory subset. Blood was obtained by leukapheresis, after which PBMCs were separated by Ficoll-Histopaque density gradient centrifugation and cryopreserved in liquid nitrogen vapor phase. Purity and quantity of every magnetically sorted T cell population were checked by analytical flow cytometry. Each sorted fraction had its genomic DNA isolated and then quantified by UV absorbance on a Nanodrop 2000c. TCR CDR3 regions were amplified from genomic DNA by multiplex PCR using the deep immunoSEQ assay. For each cell subset, the extracted genomic DNA was distributed evenly across all wells of several immunoSEQ 96-well plates, and each plate served as one replicate. For sorted subsets, about 0.2 ug genomic DNA, equal to 30,000 to 35,000 T cell genomes, was loaded into each replicate PCR. Purified libraries were measured with a Qubit 3.0 fluorometer, size-checked on a Bioanalyzer 2100, and measured again with the KAPA Library Quantification kit. Every immunoSEQ 96-well plate was sequenced on a separate single-read 150-cycle Illumina NextSeq 550 flow cell. As for the original processing: The immunoSEQ output contained only junctional sequences without quality scores, so filtering could not match that applied to full-length reads. Sequences were annotated with PyIR, a Python wrapper for IgBLAST v1.9, using IMGT germline references to assign V/J genes and CDR3. Reads were removed for weak V/J assignments (E-value above 1e-6), missing CDR3, stop codons, out-of-frame junctions, or ambiguous translated residues. V3J clonotypes were defined as sequences sharing an identical inferred V gene, J gene, and CDR3 amino acid sequence. The percentage overlap between two repertoires was calculated by dividing the number of shared unique clonotypes by the size of the smaller repertoire. Richness of each repertoire was evaluated using RTK rarefaction, the Chao1 estimator, and Recon v2.1 estimates of unobserved clonotypes. Generation probabilities for all TCRbeta clonotypes obtained by the gDNA method from a handful of donors were computed using OLGA. Not all clones reach the TCRdb copy of this immuneACCESS table, which keeps in-frame sequences only. Checked studies attribute under half of the gap to unresolved V genes and leave the rest unexplained. Clonal size and the V and J genes are those of that table, whereas D and trimming came from the DNA. This sample is represented by roughly 2.4 million clones; around 95% of them were singletons. The ten largest account for over 0.1% of the sample.

Input material: naive CD4+ T cells sorted from blood. The cell subset or site label, as the study defines it: CD45RA+ positively selected. The TCR comes from a man younger than 35 in good health.

The DNA is as follows: TGTGCCAGCAGCTTATTTAGTCGGACAGGGCAGAACACCGGGGAGCTGTTTTTT. Its amino acids are CASSLFSRTGQNTGELFF. Recombination connected TRBV11-2 to TRBJ2-2, with 8 central nucleotides matching TRBD1. CDR1 SGHAT and CDR2 FQNNGV are derived from the germline V gene. Compared with germline, V lacks 2 bases and J lacks 1 base; bases without a gene match: 9. The CDR3 goes from the cysteine to the phenylalanine over 18 residues. The kept DNA is CDR3 alone, 54 bases in frame from the first base.